This TCR beta chain was found in a study of cytomegalovirus exposure and HLA in healthy donors. Study-level findings and limits: There was a cluster of highly shared sequence variants that was likely a sequencing artifact.

CDR1 and CDR2 from the germline V gene are SGHRS and YFSETQ. The CDR3 is 13 amino acids. V gave up 4 bases and J gave up 3 bases, with 10 bases separating them. PCR amplification relied on 60 Vbeta primers (plus 13 Jbeta primers). Profiling relied on immunoSEQ multiplex PCR, and the TCRdb table lists in-frame clones only, not all of them. Among around 120,000 clones listed, roughly 80% were seen once. This clone was observed a few times. What it recognizes is unknown. V and J are TRBV5-1 and TRBJ2-5; D is unresolved. The receptor's source is a male donor in good health and CMV-seronegative. Specimen: PBMCs. The CDR3 DNA sequence: TGCGCCAGCAGCGTCGGAAGCGAAGAGACCCAGTACTTC. Translating it yields CASSVGSEETQYF.